This TCR beta chain derives from a study of blood T cell repertoires in COVID-19. The assay was immunoSEQ multiplex PCR, and TCRdb's table has in-frame clones only and misses some. The sample holds roughly 380,000 clones, around nine tenths seen once. CDR1 and CDR2 (germline): SGDLS, YYNGEE. The V end lost 3 bases, the J end lost 5 bases, and 13 bases lay between the germline ends. The length of the CDR3 is 14 residues. The chain couples TRBV9 to TRBJ2-3; a possible D gene is TRBD2 (7 bases). Source material: peripheral blood. This receptor was identified in a woman in her 40s with COVID-19, enrolled during active disease. DNA of the CDR3: TGTGCCAGCAGCGCTAGGGGGGAGGGAGATACGCAGTATTTT. As protein: CASSARGEGDTQYF. Variable domain in full (rest from reference TRBV9 and TRBJ2-3): DSGVTQTPKHLITATGQRVTLRCSPRSGDLSVYWYQQSLDQGLQFLIQYYNGEERAKGNILERFSAQQFPDLHSELNLSSLELGDSALYFCASSARGEGDTQYFGPGTRLTVL.